This T cell receptor (beta chain) was recovered during a study of T cell repertoires in cytomegalovirus infection. Study in general: Through public TCR beta signatures, both CMV infection and matching HLA type were indicated.

MiXCR, applied by TCRdb to the reads, yields one record per CDR3 protein. The sample gives roughly 250,000 distinct CDR3 sequences, 9% to 15% of which show up once; approximately 1.8% is in the top ten. V lost 3 bases to trimming and J lost 0 bases, with 5 bases between them. Germline CDR1 SGHAT, CDR2 FQDESV (reference sequence). There are 14 residues in the CDR3. Study-wide results and caveats: Summed public TCR beta family frequency identified CMV carriers bearing the relevant HLA.

This clonotype showed up just a few times. Its antigen is undetermined. The J gene is TRBJ1-4, the V gene TRBV11-1; D uncertain. The sequence came from a human donor in good health (CMV status not recorded). Some clones in this sample may be carry-over from other donors' samples. Sequencing was performed on PBMCs. The CDR3 region is CASSLEATNEKLFF. The DNA of the CDR3 is TGTGCCAGCAGCTTGGAAGCAACTAATGAAAAACTGTTTTTT.